This TCR beta chain came from a study of T cell changes during pregnancy in multiple sclerosis. The V and J ends lost 5 bases and 5 bases, in that order; junction bases with no gene match: 6. The CDR3 is 13 amino acids. From germline, CDR1 is SGDLS and CDR2 YYNGEE. Here immunoSEQ multiplex PCR was the method, and the copy in TCRdb shows in-frame clones only, minus some. Among around 110,000 clones listed, around nine tenths were seen once. This material consisted of peripheral blood, taken in the third trimester of pregnancy. The chain couples TRBV9 to TRBJ1-1; 7 nucleotides align to TRBD1. The receptor was derived from a female donor with multiple sclerosis, enrolled in a pregnancy study. The DNA for the CDR3 is TGTGCCAGCAGTTATCAACAGGGGACTGAAGCTTTCTTT. It specifies CASSYQQGTEAFF. Drawing the rest from reference TRBV9 and TRBJ1-1, the complete variable domain is DSGVTQTPKHLITATGQRVTLRCSPRSGDLSVYWYQQSLDQGLQFLIQYYNGEERAKGNILERFSAQQFPDLHSELNLSSLELGDSALYFCASSYQQGTEAFFGQGTRLTVV.